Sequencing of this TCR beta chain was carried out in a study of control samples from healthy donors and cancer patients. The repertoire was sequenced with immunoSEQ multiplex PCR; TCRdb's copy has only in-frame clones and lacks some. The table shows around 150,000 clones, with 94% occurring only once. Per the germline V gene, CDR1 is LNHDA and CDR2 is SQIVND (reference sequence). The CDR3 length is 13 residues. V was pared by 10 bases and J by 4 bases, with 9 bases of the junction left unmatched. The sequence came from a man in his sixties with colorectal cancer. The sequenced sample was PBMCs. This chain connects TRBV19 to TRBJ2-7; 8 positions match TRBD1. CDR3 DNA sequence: TGTGCCACCTCCCCGGACAGGGTTTACGAGCAGTACTTC. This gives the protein CATSPDRVYEQYF.